This paragraph covers one T cell receptor beta chain sequence. This CDR3 comprises 13 residues. In germline, CDR1 is MNHEY, CDR2 SVGAGI. V was trimmed by 0 bases and J by 7 bases, leaving 9 bases between them. Primers: 60 V beta forward and 13 J beta reverse. Using immunoSEQ multiplex PCR, the repertoire was profiled, and TCRdb retains in-frame clones only, with some absent. There are about 92,000 clones in the sample; about nine tenths occur only once, and roughly 14% lies in the top ten. These data are taken from a study of glioma-infiltrating T cells after dendritic cell vaccination. Study-level information: Dendritic cell vaccination trial patients had either newly diagnosed or recurrent glioblastoma. Autologous tumor lysate was loaded overnight onto monocyte-derived dendritic cells grown less than 8 days with IL-4 and GM-CSF. At biweekly intervals, patients got three intradermal dendritic cell vaccine injections.

This clonotype originated in a human donor with glioblastoma. Specimen: blood, collected before dendritic cell vaccination. This sequence joins TRBV6-5 and TRBJ2-5, with D possibly being TRBD2 (6 bases). As DNA, the CDR3 is TGTGCCAGCAGTTACTCTGAGGAGGGGACCCAGTACTTC. Its translation: CASSYSEEGTQYF.